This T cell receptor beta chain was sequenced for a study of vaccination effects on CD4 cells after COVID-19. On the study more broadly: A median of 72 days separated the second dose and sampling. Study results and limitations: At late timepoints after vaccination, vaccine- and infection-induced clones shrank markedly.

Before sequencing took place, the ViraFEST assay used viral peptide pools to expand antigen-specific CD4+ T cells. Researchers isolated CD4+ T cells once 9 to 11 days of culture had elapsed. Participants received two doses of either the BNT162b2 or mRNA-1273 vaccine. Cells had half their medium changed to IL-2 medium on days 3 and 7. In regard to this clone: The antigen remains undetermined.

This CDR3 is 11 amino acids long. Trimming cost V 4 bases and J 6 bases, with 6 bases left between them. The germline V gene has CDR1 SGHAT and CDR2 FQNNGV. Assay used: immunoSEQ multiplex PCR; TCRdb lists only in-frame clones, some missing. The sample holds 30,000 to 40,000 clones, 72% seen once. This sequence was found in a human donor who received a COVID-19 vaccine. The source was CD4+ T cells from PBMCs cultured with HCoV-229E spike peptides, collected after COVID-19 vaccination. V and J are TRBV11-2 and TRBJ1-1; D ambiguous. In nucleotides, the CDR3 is TGTGCCAGCAGCTCGTACGCTGAAGCTTTCTTT. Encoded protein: CASSSYAEAFF.